A single sample gave rise to the 26 T cell receptor beta chains below, sequenced in a study of PD-L1 blockade in urothelial cancer. TCRdb's table, derived via immunoSEQ multiplex PCR, lists solely in-frame clones and lacks some. Of under 90,000 clones detected, more than 90% appear once; the ten largest clones hold approximately 9%. The sequences come from PBMCs, collected around atezolizumab (anti-PD-L1) treatment. These receptors were taken from a man in his fifties or sixties with urothelial cancer.

The chain links TRBV6-6 to TRBJ2-2; D is possibly TRBD2 (5 bases). CDR1 and CDR2 from the germline V gene are MNHNY and SVGAGI (reference sequence). The CDR3 length is 13 residues. V lost 7 bases and J lost 3, with 9 bases in between. The CDR3 DNA reads as TGTGCCAGCACCCCGGGGTACACCGGGGAGCTGTTTTTT. It is translated as CASTPGYTGELFF.

V and J are TRBV10-1 and TRBJ2-5, with D perhaps TRBD2 (8 bases). The V end lost 3 bases, the J end lost 4 bases, and 12 bases lay between the germline ends. The CDR3 has 14 amino acids. From germline, CDR1 is WNHNN and CDR2 SYGVQD (reference sequence). Here the CDR3 DNA reads TGCGCCAGCAGTGAAGCGGGGGACAGAGAGACCCAGTACTTC. Its protein product is CASSEAGDRETQYF.

The chain uses TRBV6-1 and TRBJ2-7; perhaps TRBD2 as D (6 bases). The V gene's germline CDR1 is MNHNS and CDR2 SASEGT. The V and J ends lost 3 bases and 2 bases respectively, with 17 bases between them. This CDR3 is 16 amino acids long. CDR3 sequence: CASSDLGLKDTYEQYF. CDR3 nucleotides: TGTGCCAGCAGTGACCTGGGACTGAAAGACACCTACGAGCAGTACTTC.

This clone was seen just once. V and J are TRBV19 and TRBJ2-7; 14 bases are shared with TRBD2. This CDR3 comprises 15 residues. The V gene end was trimmed by 6 bases and the J gene end by 7 bases; junction bases not matched to a gene: 8. Germline values: CDR1 LNHDA, CDR2 SQIVND (reference sequence). CDR3 nucleotide sequence: TGTGCCAGTAGCAGAACGGGACTAGCGGGAGAAGAGCAGTACTTC. It is translated as CASSRTGLAGEEQYF.

The rearrangement uses TRBV29-1 and TRBJ1-1; D is undetermined. With 1 base removed from V and 0 bases from J, the gap between germline ends came to 12 bases. Germline CDR1 SQVTM, CDR2 ANQGSEA. The CDR3 covers 15 residues. The chain's CDR3 is CSVEGLKGLNTEAFF. CDR3 DNA sequence: TGCAGCGTTGAAGGACTAAAGGGCCTGAACACTGAAGCTTTCTTT.

J is TRBJ1-1 and V is TRBV11-2, with a tentative D call TRBD1 (6 bases). The germline V gene has CDR1 SGHAT and CDR2 FQNNGV. The ends were cut back, 2 bases at V and 6 bases at J, with 10 bases in the middle. This CDR3 is 13 amino acids long. CDR3 in DNA: TGTGCCAGCAGCTTACACAGGGACGCTGAAGCTTTCTTT. It yields the protein CASSLHRDAEAFF.

The chain joins TRBV7-2 to TRBJ2-7; TRBD2 matches at 15 bases. V lost 4 bases and J lost 7; bases outside the gene matches: 8. The CDR3 length is 16 residues. CDR1 SGHTA and CDR2 FQGNSA come from the germline V gene. CDR3 residues: CASSSQGLAGGREQYF. The CDR3 nucleotides are TGTGCCAGCAGCTCTCAGGGACTAGCGGGAGGTCGGGAGCAGTACTTC.

The genes are TRBV29-1 and TRBJ2-7, with D perhaps TRBD2 (5 bases). Trimming shortened V by 3 bases and J by 5 bases, and 11 bases separated the two germline ends. Germline values: CDR1 SQVTM, CDR2 ANQGSEA. The CDR3 contains 12 residues. The CDR3 protein is CSVDTGSDEQYF. The CDR3 region has the DNA TGCAGCGTTGACACGGGGTCCGACGAGCAGTACTTC.

The chain employs TRBV4-1 and TRBJ2-7, with 12 bases matching TRBD2. Germline V lookup: CDR1 MGHRA, CDR2 YSYEKL. The CDR3 consists of 15 residues. J lost 4 bases, V lost 2 bases, and 3 bases had no gene match. In DNA, the CDR3 is TGCGCCAGCAGCCAAATTACTAGCGGGAGGTACGAGCAGTACTTC. Protein: CASSQITSGRYEQYF.

The chain has TRBV5-6 and TRBJ2-2; TRBD2 aligns across 7 bases. Per germline, CDR1 SGHDT and CDR2 YYEEEE. Trimming removed 4 bases from V and 4 bases from J; junction bases left unmatched: 16. The CDR3 has 18 residues. CDR3: CASSPVRSGAFGTGELFF. For the CDR3, the DNA is TGTGCCAGCAGCCCAGTCCGCAGCGGGGCGTTCGGCACCGGGGAGCTGTTTTTT.

V and J are TRBV25-1 and TRBJ1-2; 8 bases match TRBD1. Germline CDR1 MGHDK, CDR2 SYGVNS. The CDR3 sequence is 12 residues long. V shed 6 bases and J 3 bases; nucleotides not matched to a gene: 0. The CDR3 coding sequence is TGTGCCAGCAGACAGGGGGACTATGGCTACACCTTC. This encodes CASRQGDYGYTF.

V usage is TRBV28 and J usage is TRBJ2-3, with 8 bases aligning to TRBD2. The V and J ends lost 4 bases and 6 bases, in that order; junction bases with no gene match: 3. The CDR3 is 13 amino acids. The germline V gene encodes CDR1 MDHEN and CDR2 SYDVKM. CDR3 nucleotides: TGTGCCAGCAGTTCCCAGCGGGAGGATACGCAGTATTTT. The encoded protein is CASSSQREDTQYF.

V gene TRBV2 combines with J gene TRBJ1-5; D is perhaps TRBD1 (6 bases). This CDR3 contains 15 residues. CDR1 and CDR2 (germline): SNHLY, FYNNEI. V lost 6 bases and J lost 6, with 18 bases in between. The CDR3, as DNA: TGTGCCAGCAGAAGCCGGGACAACTCGGTTCAGCCCCAGCATTTT. Its translation is CASRSRDNSVQPQHF.

This chain links TRBV30 with TRBJ1-5, with D uncertain. The germline CDR1 and CDR2 sequences are GTSNPN and SVGIG (reference sequence). The CDR3 totals 16 residues. V was pared by 4 bases and J by 0 bases, with 16 bases between. CDR3 sequence (DNA): TGTGCCTGGACACCCCAGGTACCATATAGCAATCAGCCCCAGCATTTT. It specifies CAWTPQVPYSNQPQHF.

The genes are TRBV30 and TRBJ2-3, with D perhaps TRBD2 (6 bases). Germline lookup yields CDR1 GTSNPN and CDR2 SVGIG (reference sequence). This CDR3 has 17 amino acids. V gave up 2 bases and J gave up 0 bases, with 18 bases separating them. The CDR3 bases are TGTGCCTGGAGTAAGTTGGGGGGAGCTCTTAGCACAGATACGCAGTATTTT. It is translated as CAWSKLGGALSTDTQYF. The full variable domain, completed using reference TRBV30 and TRBJ2-3, is SQTIHQWPATLVQPVGSPLSLECTVEGTSNPNLYWYRQAAGRGLQLLFYSVGIGQISSEVPQNLSASRPQDRQFILSSKKLLLSDSGFYLCAWSKLGGALSTDTQYFGPGTRLTVL.

The chain links TRBV5-8 to TRBJ1-2; D may be TRBD1 (5 bases). V was shortened by 7 bases and J by 0 bases, with 16 bases between the two germline ends. Germline V gene lookup returns CDR1 SGHTS and CDR2 YDEGEE. This CDR3 is 15 amino acids long. Here the CDR3 reads CASGAGLVANYGYTF. The CDR3 DNA reads TGTGCCAGCGGGGCAGGGCTCGTTGCTAACTATGGCTACACCTTC.

The V gene is TRBV19, the J gene TRBJ1-3, with D perhaps TRBD1 (5 bases). This CDR3 contains 18 residues. Germline CDR1 reads LNHDA; CDR2 reads SQIVND (reference sequence). The V end lost 3 bases, the J end lost 0 bases, and 18 bases lay between the germline ends. The CDR3 protein is CASSILYGRQISGNTIYF. The CDR3 coding sequence is TGTGCCAGTAGTATTTTATACGGGAGACAGATCTCTGGAAACACCATATATTTT.

Only a few counts were recorded for this clone. This sequence joins TRBV7-2 and TRBJ1-3; 8 positions agree with TRBD1. V lost 5 bases, J lost 5 bases, and 5 bases stayed unmatched. The CDR3 length is 14 residues. From germline, CDR1 is SGHTA and CDR2 FQGNSA. The CDR3 loop reads CASSEQGVRNTIYF. In DNA form, the CDR3 reads TGTGCCAGCAGCGAACAGGGGGTGCGAAACACCATATATTTT.

The table lists this clone with a count of one. This chain links TRBV29-1 with TRBJ2-7; D may be TRBD1 (5 bases). Germline V lookup: CDR1 SQVTM, CDR2 ANQGSEA. The ends were cut back, 4 bases at V and 1 base at J, with 11 bases in the middle. The CDR3 contains 13 residues. Here the CDR3 DNA reads TGCAGCGTTGTAGGGGCGATGTCCTACGAGCAGTACTTC. Translation gives CSVVGAMSYEQYF.

The V call is TRBV5-5, the J call TRBJ2-2, with 8 bases identical to TRBD2. Per the germline V gene, CDR1 is SGHKS and CDR2 is YYEKEE (reference sequence). With V trimmed by 0 bases and J by 1 base, 8 bases remained unmatched. CDR3 length equals 18 residues. The chain's CDR3 is CASSLALRGDLNTGELFF. The CDR3 region has the DNA TGTGCCAGCAGCTTGGCTTTGCGGGGGGATTTGAACACCGGGGAGCTGTTTTTT.

The chain recombines TRBV5-5 with TRBJ1-3; no definite D call. V lost 0 bases and J 2 bases, leaving 9 bases between the germline ends. The V gene's germline CDR1 is SGHKS and CDR2 YYEKEE (reference sequence). The CDR3 is 15 residues long. CDR3 amino acids: CASSLEVLTGNTIYF. The CDR3 DNA sequence: TGTGCCAGCAGCTTGGAAGTACTAACTGGAAACACCATATATTTT. Variable domain in full (rest from reference TRBV5-5 and TRBJ1-3): DAGVTQSPTHLIKTRGQQVTLRCSPISGHKSVSWYQQVLGQGPQFIFQYYEKEERGRGNFPDRFSARQFPNYSSELNVNALLLGDSALYLCASSLEVLTGNTIYFGEGSWLTVV.

J is TRBJ1-4 and V is TRBV7-8, with unresolved D. V was trimmed by 5 bases and J by 8 bases, leaving 9 bases between them. Germline CDR1 and CDR2: SGHVS and FQNEAQ. The CDR3 extends over 12 amino acids. This CDR3 reads CASSLLNEKLFF. In DNA, the CDR3 is TGTGCCAGCAGCCTACTAAACGAAAAACTGTTTTTT.

This rearrangement joins TRBV18 to TRBJ2-1; 11 positions agree with TRBD2. Trimming cost V 0 bases and J 5 bases; bases outside gene matches: 6. CDR1 and CDR2 from the germline V gene are KGHSH and LQKENI. The CDR3 is 17 residues long. CDR3 sequence reads: CASSPPTSSGRNNEQFF. The CDR3 DNA sequence: TGTGCCAGCTCACCACCCACGTCTAGCGGGAGGAACAATGAGCAGTTCTTC.

The chain uses TRBV10-2 and TRBJ2-3; no firm D call. The germline V gene has CDR1 WSHSY and CDR2 SAAADI. This CDR3 spans 13 amino acids. Trimming removed 10 bases from V and 2 bases from J, with 13 bases in between. The chain's CDR3 is CATLKQNTDTQYF. Written as DNA, the CDR3 is TGCGCCACCCTGAAACAGAACACAGATACGCAGTATTTT.

The chain recombines TRBV5-1 with TRBJ2-1; maybe TRBD1 (6 bases). The CDR3 contains 15 residues. CDR1 is SGHRS, CDR2 YFSETQ, per germline. Trimming removed 0 bases at V and 7 bases at J, with 14 bases between. The CDR3, as DNA: TGCGCCAGCAGCTTGGCAACAGGGAGAGAAAATGAGCAGTTCTTC. It translates to CASSLATGRENEQFF. Filled out from reference TRBV5-1 and TRBJ2-1, the complete variable domain reads KAGVTQTPRYLIKTRGQQVTLSCSPISGHRSVSWYQQTPGQGLQFLFEYFSETQRNKGNFPGRFSGRQFSNSRSEMNVSTLELGDSALYLCASSLATGRENEQFFGPGTRLTVL.

The chain combines TRBV5-1 with TRBJ2-3; TRBD2 matches at 11 bases. This CDR3 is 17 amino acids long. The germline CDR1 and CDR2 sequences are SGHRS and YFSETQ. The ends lost 4 bases at V and 0 bases at J; junction bases unmatched: 7. Written as DNA, the CDR3 is TGCGCCAGCAGCGCGGGAGGGACTAGCGGTAGCACAGATACGCAGTATTTT. Translation: CASSAGGTSGSTDTQYF.